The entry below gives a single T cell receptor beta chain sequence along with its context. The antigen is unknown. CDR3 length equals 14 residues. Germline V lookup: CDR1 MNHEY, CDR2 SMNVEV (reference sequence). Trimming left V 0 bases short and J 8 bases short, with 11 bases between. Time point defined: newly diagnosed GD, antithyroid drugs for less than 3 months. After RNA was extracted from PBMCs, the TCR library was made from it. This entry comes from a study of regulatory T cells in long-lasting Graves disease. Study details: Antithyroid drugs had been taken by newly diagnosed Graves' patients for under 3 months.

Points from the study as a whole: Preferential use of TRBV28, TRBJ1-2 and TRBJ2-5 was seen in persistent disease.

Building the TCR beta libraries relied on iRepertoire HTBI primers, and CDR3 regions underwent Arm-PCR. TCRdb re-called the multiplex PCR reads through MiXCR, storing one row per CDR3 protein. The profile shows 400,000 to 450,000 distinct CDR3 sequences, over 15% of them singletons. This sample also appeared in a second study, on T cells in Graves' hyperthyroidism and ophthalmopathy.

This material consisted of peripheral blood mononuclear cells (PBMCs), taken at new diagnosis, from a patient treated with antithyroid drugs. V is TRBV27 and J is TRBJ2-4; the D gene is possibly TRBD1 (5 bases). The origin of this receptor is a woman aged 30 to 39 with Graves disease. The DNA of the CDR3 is TGTGCCAGCAGTTTATCGGGGCCTTCTGACATTCAGTACTTC. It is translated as CASSLSGPSDIQYF.